The T cell receptor (beta chain) described here comes from a study of blood T cell repertoires in COVID-19. Whole-study context: The United States, Italy and Spain supplied acute and convalescent COVID-19 samples. Sources were T cells, B-cell-depleted T cells, or PBMCs; the material itself was cDNA or gDNA.

To note about this clone: In the same sample, other DNA sequences code for this CDR3.

Per the authors' pipeline: Reference gene primer amplification yielded estimated nucleated cell counts. Measured with immunoSEQ multiplex PCR; TCRdb has only the in-frame clones, and not every one. V and J calls and clone size are those listed in that table; D and trimming were worked out from the DNA. Of hundreds of thousands of clones listed, under 90% are singletons. This CDR3 region has 11 residues. Germline CDR1 is SQVTM and CDR2 is ANQGSEA. V dropped 2 bases and J dropped 8 bases, with 9 bases sitting between them. Followed longitudinally, the Seattle patients had been enrolled during active infection.

What was sequenced was peripheral blood. This rearrangement joins TRBV29-1 to TRBJ1-2; D is unresolved. The clonotype was recovered from a woman under 40 with COVID-19, enrolled during active disease. The CDR3 bases are TGCAGCGTTGAATGGCAGGTGGGCTACACCTTC. Its translation: CSVEWQVGYTF.